This is a list of T cell receptor beta chains from one sample in a study of graft-versus-host responses after intestinal transplantation. No antigens are known for them. Clones were read by immunoSEQ multiplex PCR, and TCRdb kept only the in-frame ones, dropping some. The sample includes some 84,000 clones, roughly 80% of them seen just once. The sequences come from unstimulated CD4+ T cells sorted from spleen or lymph node cells, collected before intestinal transplant. These receptors all come from a human donor who received an intestinal transplant. Each CDR3 is given with its conserved first and last residue. The order of the fields is V gene, J gene, D gene, clone size, CDR3 DNA, CDR3 protein. A D gene is named only where the DNA matches it firmly. Only some rows state a clone size, as once, few, many or a class for expanded clones.

v_gene: TRBV4-1; j_gene: TRBJ1-1; d_gene: TRBD1; abundance: -; CDR3nt: TGCGCCAGCAGTCCAAGATTTGGGACAGGGAAGTTTCGAGCTTTCTTT; CDR3aa: CASSPRFGTGKFRAFF
v_gene: TRBV19; j_gene: TRBJ2-1; d_gene: -; abundance: -; CDR3nt: TGTGCCTCTCAAACAGGGTGGGGATACAATGAGCAGTTCTTC; CDR3aa: CASQTGWGYNEQFF
v_gene: TRBV9; j_gene: TRBJ2-7; d_gene: TRBD1; abundance: -; CDR3nt: TGTGCCAGCAGCCCCCGGGACAGGAGGCTCGACGAGCAGTACTTC; CDR3aa: CASSPRDRRLDEQYF
v_gene: TRBV28; j_gene: TRBJ1-2; d_gene: -; abundance: -; CDR3nt: TGTGCCAGCATCGATTCCCCCAGGGGCTATGGCTACACCTTC; CDR3aa: CASIDSPRGYGYTF
v_gene: TRBV29-1; j_gene: TRBJ2-7; d_gene: -; abundance: -; CDR3nt: TGCAGCGCGCAGGGGATTGGCGACGAGCAGTACTTC; CDR3aa: CSAQGIGDEQYF
v_gene: TRBV6-5; j_gene: TRBJ1-5; d_gene: -; abundance: -; CDR3nt: TGTGCCAGCAGTGCGGTAGGGGATAGCAATCAGCCCCAGCATTTT; CDR3aa: CASSAVGDSNQPQHF
v_gene: TRBV4-1; j_gene: TRBJ1-2; d_gene: -; abundance: -; CDR3nt: TGCGCCAGCAGCCATGAGGCGCGGAGCTATGGCTACACCTTC; CDR3aa: CASSHEARSYGYTF
v_gene: TRBV18; j_gene: TRBJ2-1; d_gene: TRBD2; abundance: once; CDR3nt: TGTGCCAGCTCACCCGGACTAGCGAAGTACAATGAGCAGTTCTTC; CDR3aa: CASSPGLAKYNEQFF
v_gene: TRBV5-1; j_gene: TRBJ2-5; d_gene: -; abundance: -; CDR3nt: TGCGCCAGCCAGGAGGACGGGAGTCAACAAGAGACCCAGTACTTC; CDR3aa: CASQEDGSQQETQYF
v_gene: TRBV28; j_gene: TRBJ2-5; d_gene: -; abundance: -; CDR3nt: TGTGCCAGCAGTTGGGGCCTGGGGACCCAGTACTTC; CDR3aa: CASSWGLGTQYF
v_gene: TRBV5-1; j_gene: TRBJ1-1; d_gene: TRBD1; abundance: -; CDR3nt: TGCGCCAGCAGCTTGGCCGGGACAGGGGGGGGGACTGAAGCTTTCTTT; CDR3aa: CASSLAGTGGGTEAFF
v_gene: TRBV6-5; j_gene: TRBJ2-5; d_gene: TRBD1; abundance: -; CDR3nt: TGTGCCAGCAGGGGACAGGTGTGGCAAGAGACCCAGTACTTC; CDR3aa: CASRGQVWQETQYF
v_gene: TRBV28; j_gene: TRBJ1-5; d_gene: TRBD1; abundance: -; CDR3nt: TGTGCCAGCAGTTCCCGGACAGGAACGCCGGATCAGCCCCAGCATTTT; CDR3aa: CASSSRTGTPDQPQHF
v_gene: TRBV11-2; j_gene: TRBJ1-2; d_gene: TRBD1; abundance: once; CDR3nt: TGTGCCAGCAGCTTAGAAGGCAGGGGGTATGGCTACACCTTC; CDR3aa: CASSLEGRGYGYTF
v_gene: TRBV25-1; j_gene: TRBJ2-2; d_gene: -; abundance: -; CDR3nt: TGTGCCAGCACTACGGCGGTGTGGAGCGGCCCGAACACCGGGGAGCTGTTTTTT; CDR3aa: CASTTAVWSGPNTGELFF
v_gene: TRBV11-1; j_gene: TRBJ2-1; d_gene: TRBD2; abundance: -; CDR3nt: TGTGCCAGCAGACTCGGCCGGGGAGCGGGAGGGTTGGATGAGCAGTTCTTC; CDR3aa: CASRLGRGAGGLDEQFF